This T cell receptor (beta chain) originates from a study of T cells in Graves' hyperthyroidism and ophthalmopathy. The CDR3 sequence is 13 residues long. Looked up from germline, CDR1 is SQVTM and CDR2 is ANQGSEA. With 7 bases removed from V and 2 bases from J, the gap between germline ends came to 14 bases. Researchers took RNA transcripts and amplified the TCR beta CDR3 regions from them. First-round RT-PCR with HTBI primers amplified the TCR CDR3 region. Via MiXCR, TCRdb re-called the multiplex PCR reads, giving one row per CDR3 protein. The sample holds more than 500,000 distinct CDR3 sequences; about 45% are singletons and the top ten take about 40%. Study-wide results and caveats: From stable hyperthyroidism, ophthalmopathy was set apart by a 13 V-J model. The model forecast ophthalmopathy, anticipating it by a median approximately 6.1 months before onset. The majority of expanded thyroid clonotypes above 0.001 also appeared in blood.

Diagnoses were made from clinical symptoms, serum measures (thyroxine and TRAb), thyroid ultrasound and orbital computed tomography. A remark on this clonotype: Antigen unknown.

This TCR was recovered from an adult woman with Graves' disease, either hyperthyroidism or ophthalmopathy (not recorded which). The sample taken for sequencing was peripheral blood or thyroid tissue (not recorded which). The rearrangement links TRBV29-1 to TRBJ1-2; maybe TRBD1 (5 bases). CDR3 protein: CSAVVGGNYGYTF. The CDR3 DNA reads as TGCAGCGCCGTTGTCGGGGGGAACTATGGCTACACCTTC.